This TCR beta chain was sequenced in a study of T-cell reconstitution after alpha-beta-depleted transplantation in children. Preparation of the TCRbeta library involved a method that used unique molecular identifiers. MiXCR, run by TCRdb on the PCR reads, gives a single entry per CDR3 protein. The repertoire holds around 500,000 distinct CDR3 sequences, with about an eighth as singletons. Germline values: CDR1 SGHVS, CDR2 FQNEAQ. V lost 5 bases, J lost 1 base, and 8 bases lay in between. The CDR3 runs to 14 residues. Sequencing was performed on PBMCs from the stem cell graft donor, taken from the stem cell graft. This chain links TRBV7-8 with TRBJ2-2; D is ambiguous. The TCR sequence derives from a human donor who donated a stem cell graft to a child with combined immunodeficiency. CDR3 amino acids: CASSPLWNTGELFF. The CDR3 bases are TGTGCCAGCAGCCCACTCTGGAACACCGGGGAGCTGTTTTTT.